The 3 T cell receptor beta chains listed next were all sequenced from one sample in a study of CD8+CD57+ T cells in acquired aplastic anemia (dated by TCRdb to between 2017 and 2018). TCRdb shows the sequencer as Illumina HiSeq 2000. Profiling of TCR beta VDJ combinations and CDR3 sequences used genomic DNA as the template. TCRdb applied fastp at Q25 and MiXCR to the public reads, then kept only in-frame beta chains. A single entry per CDR3 protein holds the most common genes and DNA from its merged rows. The table for this sample lists approximately 170,000 distinct CDR3 sequences; around half of them were counted only once. Roughly 3.5% of the sample is in the top ten clones. Flow cytometry had shown CD8+CD57+ cell expansion in the patients selected for sequencing. The sequencing sample was made of sorted CD4+, CD8+, or CD8+CD57+ T cells (not recorded which) from PBMCs. Every receptor here comes from a human donor with aplastic anemia.

The chain combines TRBV20-1 with TRBJ1-1; 7 bases are a match to TRBD1. The CDR3 contains 15 residues. V shed 0 bases, J shed 5 bases, and the junction held 9 bases outside the gene matches. Germline-derived CDR1 and CDR2 are DFQATT and SNEGSKA (reference sequence). DNA for the CDR3: TGCAGTGCTAGAGATCCCCGGCAGGGGGAGACTGAAGCTTTCTTT. Residues: CSARDPRQGETEAFF.

This clonotype appeared many times. The chain employs TRBV9 and TRBJ2-2, with D tentatively TRBD1 (5 bases). The CDR3 sequence is 14 residues long. Germline V CDR1 and CDR2: SGDLS, YYNGEE. Trimming stripped 2 bases from V and 6 bases from J, with 11 bases between. This chain's CDR3 is CASSVGWGSGELFF. The CDR3 DNA follows: TGTGCCAGCAGCGTTGGATGGGGCTCCGGGGAGCTGTTTTTT.

This clonotype was seen only a few times. This chain links TRBV25-1 with TRBJ2-7; either TRBD1 or TRBD2 may fit D (5 bases each). This CDR3 has 16 amino acids. The ends were cut back, 1 base at V and 3 bases at J, with 16 bases in the middle. Germline CDR1 is MGHDK and CDR2 is SYGVNS. CDR3 region: CASSESGLAHNYEQYF. The CDR3 bases are TGTGCCAGCAGTGAATCGGGGCTAGCCCATAACTACGAGCAGTACTTC.